The 8 T cell receptor beta chains listed next were all sequenced from one sample in a study of blood T cell repertoires in COVID-19 (dated by TCRdb to the early 2020s). The protocol used for the library was the immunoSEQ multiplex PCR assay. TCRdb took this table from immuneACCESS and kept in-frame rearrangements with V and J called. Such tables lack part of the clones; where checked against another copy, unresolved V genes explain under half of the gap, and the rest is unexplained. Present in this sample are around 240,000 clones, roughly 84% of which were seen just once. The ten largest clonotypes hold about 8% of the sample. The sample consisted of peripheral blood. These receptors were taken from a woman aged 45-65 years with acute or convalescent COVID-19.

The chain couples TRBV6-4 to TRBJ2-2; D unclear. V gave up 6 bases and J gave up 1 base, with 9 bases separating them. This CDR3 is built from 14 residues. In germline, CDR1 is MRHNA, CDR2 SNTAGT. CDR3 in DNA: TGTGCCAGCAGCGCAACAAGGAACACCGGGGAGCTGTTTTTT. Amino acids: CASSATRNTGELFF.

This clone showed up just once. The chain joins TRBV5-4 to TRBJ1-1, with D possibly matching TRBD1 (5 bases). The CDR3 runs to 15 residues. Germline V gene lookup returns CDR1 SGHNT and CDR2 YYREEE (reference sequence). The V end lost 4 bases, the J end lost 4 bases, and 17 bases lay between the germline ends. This chain's CDR3 is CASSLGGVGSTEAFF. CDR3 DNA sequence: TGTGCCAGCAGCCTCGGGGGGGTTGGGAGCACTGAAGCTTTCTTT.

This chain links TRBV6-5 with TRBJ2-7; TRBD1 agrees at 7 bases. Germline V gene sequence: CDR1 MNHEY, CDR2 SVGAGI. The CDR3 consists of 12 residues. Trimming at V came to 6 bases and at J to 7 bases, leaving 6 bases not matched to a gene. The CDR3 loop is CASRYRGSEQYF. Here the CDR3 DNA reads TGTGCCAGCAGATACAGGGGTTCTGAGCAGTACTTC.

The chain combines TRBV29-1 with TRBJ2-3; TRBD1 is a possible D gene (6 bases). The V end lost 3 bases, the J end lost 2 bases, and 12 bases lay between the germline ends. The CDR3 length is 14 residues. Germline CDR1 reads SQVTM; CDR2 reads ANQGSEA. The CDR3 loop reads CSVDGRTDTDTQYF. The CDR3 DNA is TGCAGCGTTGACGGACGGACAGACACAGATACGCAGTATTTT.

The rearrangement joins TRBV28 to TRBJ1-4, with 7 bases identical to TRBD1. The CDR3 consists of 13 residues. Germline CDR1 reads MDHEN; CDR2 reads SYDVKM. The V and J ends lost 8 bases and 6 bases, in that order; junction bases with no gene match: 6. The chain's CDR3 is CASHRGGDEKLFF. Here the CDR3 DNA reads TGTGCCAGCCACAGGGGCGGAGATGAAAAACTGTTTTTT.

The genes are TRBV6-1 and TRBJ1-4; TRBD1 is a possible D gene (5 bases). V was pared by 2 bases and J by 8 bases, with 12 bases between. Germline CDR1 is MNHNS and CDR2 is SASEGT. The CDR3 spans 14 residues. The CDR3 sequence: CASSEQGRGEKLFF. CDR3 DNA: TGTGCCAGCAGTGAACAGGGTCGGGGGGAAAAACTGTTTTTT.

J is TRBJ1-1 and V is TRBV5-1; tentatively, D is TRBD1 (5 bases). The V gene's germline CDR1 is SGHRS and CDR2 YFSETQ. V was trimmed by 2 bases and J by 1 base, leaving 15 bases between them. The CDR3 is 16 amino acids. CDR3 coding DNA: TGCGCCAGCAGCTTAAATACCCGGGGGACGAACACTGAAGCTTTCTTT. Translated, it gives CASSLNTRGTNTEAFF. Complete variable domain (other parts from reference TRBV5-1 and TRBJ1-1): KAGVTQTPRYLIKTRGQQVTLSCSPISGHRSVSWYQQTPGQGLQFLFEYFSETQRNKGNFPGRFSGRQFSNSRSEMNVSTLELGDSALYLCASSLNTRGTNTEAFFGQGTRLTVV.

The gene calls are TRBV3-1 (or the pseudogene TRBV3-2) and TRBJ2-7; the match to TRBD1 covers 8 bases. Germline V gene lookup returns CDR1 LGHDT and CDR2 YNNKEL (reference sequence). The CDR3 runs 15 residues. Trimming removed 4 bases from V and 2 bases from J; junction bases left unmatched: 7. The CDR3 region is CASSPLGQGAYEQYF. The CDR3 DNA reads TGTGCCAGCAGCCCTCTAGGACAGGGAGCCTACGAGCAGTACTTC.